This TCR beta chain was recorded in a study of blood T cell repertoires in COVID-19. Per the original data handling: Counts of nucleated cells, estimated from reference gene primer amplification, were obtained. Libraries were prepared by immunoSEQ multiplex PCR; TCRdb keeps only in-frame clonotypes and omits some of them. V and J calls and clone size are copied from that table; D and trimming were computed from the DNA. The sample carries under 250,000 clones, around 82% recorded once. Germline V gene data show CDR1 as KGHSH and CDR2 as LQKENI. Deletions cut 3 bases from V and 4 bases from J, with 21 bases between. The CDR3 is 17 residues long.

This receptor was identified in a man aged 40-55 years with active or convalescent COVID-19. Sequenced sample: peripheral blood. V usage is TRBV18 and J usage is TRBJ1-2; no firm D call. CDR3 in amino acids: CASSPMESRSSVYGYTF. The CDR3 DNA sequence: TGTGCCAGCTCACCGATGGAGAGCCGTTCTAGTGTCTATGGCTACACCTTC.